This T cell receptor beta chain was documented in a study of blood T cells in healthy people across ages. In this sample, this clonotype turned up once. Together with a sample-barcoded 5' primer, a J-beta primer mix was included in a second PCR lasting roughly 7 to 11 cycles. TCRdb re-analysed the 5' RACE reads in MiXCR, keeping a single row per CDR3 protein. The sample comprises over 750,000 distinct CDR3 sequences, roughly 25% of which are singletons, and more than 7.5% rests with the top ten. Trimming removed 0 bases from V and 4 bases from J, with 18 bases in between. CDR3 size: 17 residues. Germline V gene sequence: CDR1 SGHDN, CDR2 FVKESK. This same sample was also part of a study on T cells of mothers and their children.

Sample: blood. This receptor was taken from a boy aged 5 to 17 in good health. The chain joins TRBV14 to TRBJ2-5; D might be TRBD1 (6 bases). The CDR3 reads CASSQDQGLNRAETQYF. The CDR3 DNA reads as TGTGCCAGCAGCCAAGATCAAGGCTTAAACAGGGCAGAGACCCAGTACTTC.